The 17 T cell receptor beta chains presented below share a single source sample, sequenced in a study of OX40 agonist ivuxolimab in advanced cancers. Only in-frame clones appear in the TCRdb table, and some are missing; sequencing was by immunoSEQ multiplex PCR. The profile shows 20,000 or so clones, roughly 80% of them singletons. This specimen was CD4+ or CD8+ T cells sorted from blood, taken in a trial of the OX40 agonist ivuxolimab. These receptors all come from an adult with an advanced solid tumor such as melanoma, head and neck, liver or kidney cancer.

The rearrangement uses TRBV30 and TRBJ2-1; maybe TRBD1 (6 bases). In germline, CDR1 is GTSNPN, CDR2 SVGIG (reference sequence). Trimming cost V 0 bases and J 14 bases, with 8 bases left between them. This CDR3 contains 10 residues. CDR3 sequence reads: CAWSVGDKFF. The CDR3 DNA sequence: TGTGCCTGGAGTGTAGGGGACAAGTTCTTC.

The genes are TRBV30 and TRBJ1-3; D ambiguous. Germline V gene lookup returns CDR1 GTSNPN and CDR2 SVGIG (reference sequence). The CDR3 spans 12 residues. V gave up 4 bases and J gave up 1 base, with 5 bases separating them. In nucleotides, the CDR3 is TGTGCCTGGAAGGCGTCTGGAAACACCATATATTTT. It is translated as CAWKASGNTIYF.

The J gene is TRBJ2-7, the V gene TRBV6-5, with 9 bases fitting TRBD1. Germline values: CDR1 MNHEY, CDR2 SVGAGI. V gave up 6 bases and J gave up 2 bases; unmatched junction bases: 8. There are 15 residues in the CDR3. The CDR3 reads CASSPGTGLPYEQYF. The CDR3, as DNA: TGTGCCAGCAGCCCCGGGACAGGGCTTCCCTACGAGCAGTACTTC.

The chain is built from TRBV28 and TRBJ1-4; no definite D call. Per germline, CDR1 MDHEN and CDR2 SYDVKM. Trimming left V 3 bases short and J 6 bases short, with 5 bases between. CDR3 length: 12 residues. The CDR3 reads CASSFGDEKLFF. Written as DNA, the CDR3 is TGTGCCAGCAGTTTTGGGGATGAAAAACTGTTTTTT.

By frequency in the sample, this clone is medium-sized (0.01 to 0.1%). The V gene is TRBV5-1, the J gene TRBJ2-7, with no clear D. CDR1 and CDR2 (germline): SGHRS, YFSETQ. Trimming shortened V by 5 bases and J by 3 bases, and 15 bases separated the two germline ends. The CDR3 covers 14 residues. The CDR3 nucleotides are TGCGCCAGCAGTCTATCGTCGTGGCACTACGAGCAGTACTTC. Its protein is CASSLSSWHYEQYF.

This chain connects TRBV5-8 to TRBJ2-2; 13 nucleotides align to TRBD2. V dropped 5 bases and J dropped 4; count of bases not matched to a gene: 11. Germline V gives CDR1 SGHTS, CDR2 YDEGEE. CDR3 length: 18 residues. CDR3 in DNA: TGTGCCAGCAGTACCCAACTAGCGGGAGGGTGGCTCACCGGGGAGCTGTTTTTT. Amino acid sequence: CASSTQLAGGWLTGELFF.

This chain's CDR3 is CATSPRTGTGYGYTF. The CDR3 DNA reads TGTGCCACCAGCCCCCGGACAGGGACAGGCTATGGCTACACCTTC. The chain recombines TRBV15 with TRBJ1-2, with TRBD1 matching over 8 bases. Trimming at V came to 5 bases and at J to 4 bases, leaving 9 bases not matched to a gene. In germline, CDR1 is LNHNV, CDR2 YYDKDF (reference sequence). There are 15 residues in the CDR3. Based on the CDR3 plus reference TRBV15 and TRBJ1-2, the full variable domain is DAMVIQNPRYQVTQFGKPVTLSCSQTLNHNVMYWYQQKSSQAPKLLFHYYDKDFNNEADTPDNFQSRRPNTSFCFLDIRSPGLGDTAMYLCATSPRTGTGYGYTFGSGTRLTVV.

This clone is termed medium-sized. Other DNA sequences in this specimen translate into the identical CDR3. The chain links TRBV4-1 to TRBJ1-1; no definite D call. Between the trimmed V and J ends, which lost 0 bases and 1 base, there was a span of 6 bases. Germline values: CDR1 MGHRA, CDR2 YSYEKL. The CDR3 totals 14 residues. As DNA, the CDR3 is TGCGCCAGCAGCCAAGACGCAGGGAACACTGAAGCTTTCTTT. This gives the protein CASSQDAGNTEAFF.

The chain has TRBV7-2 and TRBJ2-3; 9 nucleotides line up with TRBD1. V dropped 8 bases and J dropped 2; count of bases not matched to a gene: 11. The germline gives CDR1 SGHTA, CDR2 FQGNSA. The CDR3 contains 16 residues. The CDR3 sequence is CASVPYRGQDTDTQYF. In DNA form, the CDR3 reads TGTGCCAGCGTCCCCTACAGGGGGCAAGACACAGATACGCAGTATTTT.

V is TRBV7-3 and J is TRBJ1-1; D is unclear. Germline CDR1 SGHTA, CDR2 FQGTGA. CDR3 size: 14 residues. With 1 base removed from V and 0 bases from J, the gap between germline ends came to 6 bases. The CDR3 coding sequence is TGTGCCAGCAGCTTAATGGGGTTGAACACTGAAGCTTTCTTT. This gives the protein CASSLMGLNTEAFF.

This rearrangement joins TRBV6-5 to TRBJ2-1; possible D gene TRBD2, 6 bases. Germline V gene data show CDR1 as MNHEY and CDR2 as SVGAGI. The CDR3 has 14 amino acids. Between the trimmed V and J ends, which lost 4 bases and 10 bases, there was a span of 17 bases. The CDR3 region has the DNA TGTGCCAGCAGTTCGGGAGTTCTCCCCGCCGAGCAGTTCTTC. Translating gives CASSSGVLPAEQFF.

The V call is TRBV18, the J call TRBJ1-2; perhaps TRBD1 as D (6 bases). Trimming took off 5 bases at V and 4 bases at J, with 14 bases between the two ends. From germline, CDR1 is KGHSH and CDR2 LQKENI. The CDR3 length is 14 residues. As DNA, the CDR3 is TGTGCCAGCTCATACAGGGAGACTTCCTATGGCTACACCTTC. The encoded protein is CASSYRETSYGYTF.

The chain has TRBV7-2 and TRBJ2-3, with D uncertain. The CDR3 loop spans 15 amino acids. V was shortened by 0 bases and J by 3 bases, with 10 bases between the two germline ends. Germline V gene sequence: CDR1 SGHTA, CDR2 FQGNSA. Here the CDR3 DNA reads TGTGCCAGCAGCTTAGCAGTGTCAGCTACAGATACGCAGTATTTT. Protein product: CASSLAVSATDTQYF.

The V gene is TRBV5-6, the J gene TRBJ2-7, with TRBD1 matching over 8 bases. In germline, CDR1 is SGHDT, CDR2 YYEEEE. The CDR3 extends over 13 amino acids. Trimming took 3 bases from V and 3 from J; bases not matched to a gene: 2. CDR3 nucleotide sequence: TGTGCCAGCAGCTCCGGGACAGGCTACGAGCAGTACTTC. Its translation is CASSSGTGYEQYF.

This clone occurred once. The chain carries TRBV28 and TRBJ1-5, with TRBD1 matching 7 bases. With V trimmed by 3 bases and J by 5 bases, 10 bases remained unmatched. CDR1 and CDR2 from the germline V gene are MDHEN and SYDVKM. The CDR3 covers 16 residues. In DNA, the CDR3 is TGTGCCAGCAGTTTCCGGGACAGAATTCCTTATCAGCCCCAGCATTTT. Its translation is CASSFRDRIPYQPQHF.

The CDR3 nucleotides read TGTGCCAGTAGTATCCTGGTCCCCTGGGACTATGGCTACACCTTC. It translates to CASSILVPWDYGYTF. The chain is built from TRBV19 and TRBJ1-2; D gene unclear. V was trimmed by 3 bases and J by 3 bases, leaving 14 bases between them. Germline V gene lookup returns CDR1 LNHDA and CDR2 SQIVND (reference sequence). CDR3 length: 15 residues.

The chain has TRBV21-1 and TRBJ1-5. TRBV21-1 is a listed pseudogene. The CDR3 totals 17 residues. CDR3 protein: CASTQRPGTDSNQPQHF. DNA of the CDR3: TGTGCCAGCACCCAAAGGCCGGGGACCGATAGCAATCAGCCCCAGCATTTT.